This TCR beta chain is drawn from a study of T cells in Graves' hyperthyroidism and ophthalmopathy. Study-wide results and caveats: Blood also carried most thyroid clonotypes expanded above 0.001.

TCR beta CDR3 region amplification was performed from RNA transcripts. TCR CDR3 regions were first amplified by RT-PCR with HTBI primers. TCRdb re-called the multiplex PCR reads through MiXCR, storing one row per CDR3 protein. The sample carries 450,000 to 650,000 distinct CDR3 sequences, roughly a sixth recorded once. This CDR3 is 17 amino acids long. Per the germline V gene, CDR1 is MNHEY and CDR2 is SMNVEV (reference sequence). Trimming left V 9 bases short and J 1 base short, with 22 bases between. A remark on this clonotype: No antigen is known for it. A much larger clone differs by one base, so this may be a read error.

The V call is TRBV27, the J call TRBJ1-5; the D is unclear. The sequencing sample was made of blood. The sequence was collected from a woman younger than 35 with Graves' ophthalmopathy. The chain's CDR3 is CARNTPGTDVSNQPQHF. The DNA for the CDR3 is TGTGCCAGGAATACCCCAGGAACAGATGTGAGCAATCAGCCCCAGCATTTT.